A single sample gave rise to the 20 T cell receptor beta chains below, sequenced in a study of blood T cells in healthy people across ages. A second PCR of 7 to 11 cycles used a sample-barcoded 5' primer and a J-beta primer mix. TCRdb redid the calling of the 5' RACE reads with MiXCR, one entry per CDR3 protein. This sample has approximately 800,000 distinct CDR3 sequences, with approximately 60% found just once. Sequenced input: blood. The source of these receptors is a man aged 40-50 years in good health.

CDR3 sequence (DNA): TGCAGTGCTAGAGGGGATGTTCAGGGTTCCCACGAGCAGTACTTC. Its translation is CSARGDVQGSHEQYF. The V call is TRBV20-1, the J call TRBJ2-5; D possibly corresponds to TRBD1 (5 bases). The DNA end is more similar to TRBJ2-7, so the J call may be wrong. Germline V gene lookup returns CDR1 DFQATT and CDR2 SNEGSKA (reference sequence). The CDR3 runs 15 residues.

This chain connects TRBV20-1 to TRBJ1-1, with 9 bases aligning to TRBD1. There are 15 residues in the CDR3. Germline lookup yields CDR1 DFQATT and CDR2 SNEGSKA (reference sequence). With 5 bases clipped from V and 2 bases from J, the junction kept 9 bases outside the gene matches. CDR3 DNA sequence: TGCAGTGCTTGGACAGGGGTATGGGTAAACACTGAAGCTTTCTTT. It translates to CSAWTGVWVNTEAFF.

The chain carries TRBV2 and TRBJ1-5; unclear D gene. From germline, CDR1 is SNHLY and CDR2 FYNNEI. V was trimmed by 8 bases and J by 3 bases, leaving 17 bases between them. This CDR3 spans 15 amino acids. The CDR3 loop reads CASRSNRVDNQPQHF. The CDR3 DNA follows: TGTGCCAGCCGGAGCAATAGGGTTGACAATCAGCCCCAGCATTTT.

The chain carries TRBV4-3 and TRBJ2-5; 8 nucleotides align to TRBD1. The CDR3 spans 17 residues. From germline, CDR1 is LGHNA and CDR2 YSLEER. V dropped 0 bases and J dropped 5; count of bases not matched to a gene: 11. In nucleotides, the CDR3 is TGCGCCAGCAGCCAAGAGTGGCAGGGACAGGCATGGGAGACCCAGTACTTC. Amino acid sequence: CASSQEWQGQAWETQYF.

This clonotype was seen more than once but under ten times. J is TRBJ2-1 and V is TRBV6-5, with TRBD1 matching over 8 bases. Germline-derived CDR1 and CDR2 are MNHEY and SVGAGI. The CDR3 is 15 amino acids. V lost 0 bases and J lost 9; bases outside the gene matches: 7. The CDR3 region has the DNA TGTGCCAGCAGTTACTCAGGACAGGGTTCCACTGAGCAGTTCTTC. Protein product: CASSYSGQGSTEQFF.

CDR3 sequence: CSARPRGLPTTEAFF. The CDR3 bases are TGCAGTGCCCGTCCGAGGGGGCTCCCGACCACTGAAGCTTTCTTT. The chain recombines TRBV20-1 with TRBJ1-1, with TRBD1 matching 7 bases. The V and J ends lost 6 bases and 4 bases, in that order; junction bases with no gene match: 14. The germline V gene has CDR1 DFQATT and CDR2 SNEGSKA (reference sequence). The CDR3 length is 15 residues.

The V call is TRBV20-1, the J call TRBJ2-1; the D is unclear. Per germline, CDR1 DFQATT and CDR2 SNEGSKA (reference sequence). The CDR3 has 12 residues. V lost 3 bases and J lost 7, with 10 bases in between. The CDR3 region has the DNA TGCAGTGCTAGTGCCAGTTTAAATGAGCAGTTCTTC. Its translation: CSASASLNEQFF.

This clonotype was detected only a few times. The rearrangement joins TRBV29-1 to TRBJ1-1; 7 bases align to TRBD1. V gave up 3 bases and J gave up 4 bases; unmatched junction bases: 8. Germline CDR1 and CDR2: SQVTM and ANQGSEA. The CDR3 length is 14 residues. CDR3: CSVDLGGLGTEAFF. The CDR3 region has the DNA TGCAGCGTTGATCTAGGGGGCCTTGGCACTGAAGCTTTCTTT.

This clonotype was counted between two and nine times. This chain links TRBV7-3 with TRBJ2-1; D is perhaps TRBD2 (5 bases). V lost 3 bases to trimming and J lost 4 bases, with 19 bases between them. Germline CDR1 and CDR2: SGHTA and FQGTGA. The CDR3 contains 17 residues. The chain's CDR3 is CASSFSGGGRVYNEQFF. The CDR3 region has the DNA TGTGCCAGCAGCTTTTCCGGTGGAGGAAGAGTTTACAATGAGCAGTTCTTC.

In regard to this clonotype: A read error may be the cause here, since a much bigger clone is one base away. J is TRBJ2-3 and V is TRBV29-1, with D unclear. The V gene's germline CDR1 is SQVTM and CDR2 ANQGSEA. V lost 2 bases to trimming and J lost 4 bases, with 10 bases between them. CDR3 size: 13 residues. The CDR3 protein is CSVEFRGADTQYF. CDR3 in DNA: TGCAGCGTTGAATTTCGCGGCGCAGATACGCAGTATTTT.

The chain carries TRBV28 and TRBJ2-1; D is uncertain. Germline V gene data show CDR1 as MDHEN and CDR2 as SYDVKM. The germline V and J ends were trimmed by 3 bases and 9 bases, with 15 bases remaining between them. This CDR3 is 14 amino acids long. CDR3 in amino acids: CASSFLSGVGEQFF. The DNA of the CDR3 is TGTGCCAGCAGTTTCCTCAGTGGGGTCGGTGAGCAGTTCTTC. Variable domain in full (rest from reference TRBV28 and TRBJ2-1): DVKVTQSSRYLVKRTGEKVFLECVQDMDHENMFWYRQDPGLGLRLIYFSYDVKMKEKGDIPEGYSVSREKKERFSLILESASTNQTSMYLCASSFLSGVGEQFFGPGTRLTVL.

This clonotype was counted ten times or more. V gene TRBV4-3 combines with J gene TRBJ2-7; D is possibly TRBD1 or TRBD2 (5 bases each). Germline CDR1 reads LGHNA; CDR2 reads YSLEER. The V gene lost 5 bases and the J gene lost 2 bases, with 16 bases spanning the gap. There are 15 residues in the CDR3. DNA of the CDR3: TGCGCCAGCAGCGAGGGGTTGGCAGACACCTACGAGCAGTACTTC. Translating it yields CASSEGLADTYEQYF.

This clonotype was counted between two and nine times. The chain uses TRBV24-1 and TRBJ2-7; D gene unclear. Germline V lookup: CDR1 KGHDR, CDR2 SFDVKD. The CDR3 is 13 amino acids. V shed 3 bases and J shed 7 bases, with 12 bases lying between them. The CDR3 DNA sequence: TGTGCCACCAGTGATCTGACCGGGTTAGAGCAGTACTTC. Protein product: CATSDLTGLEQYF.

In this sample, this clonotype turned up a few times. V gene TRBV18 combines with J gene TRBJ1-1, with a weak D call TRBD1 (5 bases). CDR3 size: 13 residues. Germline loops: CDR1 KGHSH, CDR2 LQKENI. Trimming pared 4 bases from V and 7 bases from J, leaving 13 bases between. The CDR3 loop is CASSREWDGEAFF. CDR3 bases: TGTGCCAGCTCACGGGAATGGGACGGTGAAGCTTTCTTT.

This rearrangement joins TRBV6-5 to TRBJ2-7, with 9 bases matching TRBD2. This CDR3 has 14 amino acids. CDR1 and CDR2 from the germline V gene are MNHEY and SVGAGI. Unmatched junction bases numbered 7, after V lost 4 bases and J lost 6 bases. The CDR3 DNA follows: TGTGCCAGCAGTTGCCTAGCGGGGTTACGCGAGCAGTACTTC. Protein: CASSCLAGLREQYF.

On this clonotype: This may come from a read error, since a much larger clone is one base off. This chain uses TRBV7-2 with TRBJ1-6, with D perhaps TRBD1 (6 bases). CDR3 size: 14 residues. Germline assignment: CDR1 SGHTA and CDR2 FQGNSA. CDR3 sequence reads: CASRRTGPHSPFHF. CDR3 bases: TGTGCCAGCAGACGAACAGGGCCTCATTCACCCTTCCACTTT.

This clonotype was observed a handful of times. CDR3 in amino acids: CASSLGVLTDTQYF. The CDR3 DNA follows: TGTGCCAGCAGCTTAGGTGTTCTGACAGATACGCAGTATTTT. This chain uses TRBV7-9 with TRBJ2-3, with D hard to call. Germline lookup yields CDR1 SEHNR and CDR2 FQNEAQ (reference sequence). There are 14 residues in the CDR3. The V and J ends lost 1 base and 3 bases respectively, with 8 bases between them.

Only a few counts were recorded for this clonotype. DNA of the CDR3: TGTGCCAGCAGCGTGACCGGGACCCCCTACGAGCAGTACTTC. Translating gives CASSVTGTPYEQYF. The chain has TRBV6-2 or TRBV6-3 and TRBJ2-7, with D perhaps TRBD1 or TRBD2 (5 bases each). The length of the CDR3 is 14 residues. V was trimmed by 6 bases and J by 2 bases, leaving 14 bases between them. CDR1 and CDR2 from the germline V gene are MNHEY and SVGEGT.

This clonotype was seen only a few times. The CDR3 here is CASSLGTDEKLFF. The CDR3 DNA is TGCGCCAGCAGCTTGGGGACAGATGAAAAACTGTTTTTT. This chain uses TRBV5-1 with TRBJ1-4; TRBD1 is a possible D gene (6 bases). The CDR3 runs to 13 residues. Germline assignment: CDR1 SGHRS and CDR2 YFSETQ. Trimming pared 0 bases from V and 6 bases from J, leaving 6 bases between.

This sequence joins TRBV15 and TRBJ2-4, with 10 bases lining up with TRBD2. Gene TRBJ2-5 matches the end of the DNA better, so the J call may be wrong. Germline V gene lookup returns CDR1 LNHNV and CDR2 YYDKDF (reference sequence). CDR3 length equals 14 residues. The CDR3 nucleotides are TGTGCCGCTAGCGGGGGCCATTCTGGAGAGACCCAGTACTTC. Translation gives CAASGGHSGETQYF.